What follows describes a single T cell receptor (beta chain). Its antigen is not known. The sample comes from a study of vaccination effects on CD4 cells after COVID-19. Prior to sequencing, the ViraFEST assay stimulated PBMC with viral peptide pools, which expanded the antigen-specific CD4+ T cells. Subsequent to 10 days of culture, CD4+ T cells were isolated. Each person got two doses of an mRNA SARS-CoV-2 vaccine, BNT162b2 or mRNA-1273. CDR3 length: 15 amino acids. The germline gives CDR1 MNHEY, CDR2 SMNVEV (reference sequence). V was pared by 6 bases and J by 0 bases, with 5 bases of the junction left unmatched. The method was immunoSEQ multiplex PCR; TCRdb's version includes in-frame clones alone and lacks a portion of them. The table shows over 14,000 clones, with around 70% occurring only once.

This receptor was obtained from a human donor who received a COVID-19 vaccine. Here the sequenced sample was CD4+ T cells from PBMCs cultured with SARS-CoV-2 spike peptides, taken after COVID-19 vaccination. V is TRBV27 and J is TRBJ2-3; 8 bases line up with TRBD1. The CDR3 is CASSPQGVSTDTQYF. The CDR3 DNA follows: TGTGCCAGCAGCCCACAGGGGGTAAGCACAGATACGCAGTATTTT.